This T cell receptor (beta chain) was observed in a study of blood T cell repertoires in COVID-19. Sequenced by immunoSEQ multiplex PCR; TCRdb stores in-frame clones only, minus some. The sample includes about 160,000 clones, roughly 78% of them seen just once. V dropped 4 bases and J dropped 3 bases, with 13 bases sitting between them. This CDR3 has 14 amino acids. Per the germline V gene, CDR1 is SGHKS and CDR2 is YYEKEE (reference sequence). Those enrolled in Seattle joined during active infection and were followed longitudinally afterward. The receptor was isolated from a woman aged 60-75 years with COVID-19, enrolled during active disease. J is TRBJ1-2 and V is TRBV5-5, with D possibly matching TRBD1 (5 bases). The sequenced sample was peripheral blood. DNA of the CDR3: TGTGCCAGCAGCCCCGCGGGGGTAGACTATGGCTACACCTTC. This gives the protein CASSPAGVDYGYTF.